This record covers a single T cell receptor (beta chain). Its antigen is not identified. The record originates from a study of response to subunit inactivated influenza vaccine. The study's findings and limits: Seasonal influenza vaccination, on each occasion, was suggested by the authors to recruit few new T cells.

Germline V gives CDR1 SGHVS, CDR2 FQNEAQ. Trimming stripped 5 bases from V and 4 bases from J, with 14 bases between. This CDR3 region has 14 residues. TCRdb used MiXCR to reprocess the RT-PCR reads, holding one entry per CDR3 protein. This sample has 430,000 or so distinct CDR3 sequences, with 9.5% to 13% found just once. The sequence derives from a man aged 50 or older who received an inactivated influenza vaccine. V usage is TRBV7-8 and J usage is TRBJ1-2, with no clear D. The sample consisted of PBMCs from blood, taken about 40 days after vaccination. CDR3 amino acids: CASSNSGTLYGYTF. CDR3 sequence (DNA): TGTGCCAGCAGCAATAGCGGTACGCTCTATGGCTACACCTTC.